These T cell receptor beta chains were read from a single sample in a study of blood T cell repertoires in COVID-19. Sequencing was performed with immunoSEQ multiplex PCR; in TCRdb, only in-frame clones are kept and a portion is missing. The repertoire has 150,000 to 200,000 clones, 70% to 90% of them found once; the top ten carry roughly 0.99%. The sample taken for sequencing was peripheral blood. The receptors were gathered from a man aged 18 to 29 with acute or convalescent COVID-19. Each CDR3 is given with its conserved first and last residue. D genes are given only for firm matches. Size tells how often a clone was seen (once, few, many) or the class of an expanded clone, and some rows leave it out.

CDR3nt: TGTGCCAGCAGCCAAGAGACATACGAGCAGTACTTC
CDR3aa: CASSQETYEQYF
j_gene: TRBJ2-7
v_gene: TRBV3-1/TRBV3-2
abundance: NA
d_gene: NA

CDR3nt: TGTGCCAGCAGTTCCCCCGACAGGGTCTCGTACGAGCAGTACTTC
CDR3aa: CASSSPDRVSYEQYF
j_gene: TRBJ2-7
v_gene: TRBV6-6
abundance: few
d_gene: TRBD1

CDR3nt: TGCAGTGCTAGTTCCGACAGGGACTATGGCTACACCTTC
CDR3aa: CSASSDRDYGYTF
j_gene: TRBJ1-2
v_gene: TRBV20-1
abundance: NA
d_gene: TRBD1

CDR3nt: TGTGCCAGCACCTCGGCAAGGGGCCAGCCCCAGCATTTT
CDR3aa: CASTSARGQPQHF
j_gene: TRBJ1-5
v_gene: TRBV12-3/TRBV12-4
abundance: NA
d_gene: NA

CDR3nt: TGTGCCAGCAGTGTTGGGACAGGGGGCGACTATGGCTACACCTTC
CDR3aa: CASSVGTGGDYGYTF
j_gene: TRBJ1-2
v_gene: TRBV2
abundance: NA
d_gene: TRBD1

CDR3nt: TGTGCCAGCAGCCCTACAGGCAGTGACTATGGCTACACCTTC
CDR3aa: CASSPTGSDYGYTF
j_gene: TRBJ1-2
v_gene: TRBV3-1/TRBV3-2
abundance: NA
d_gene: NA

CDR3nt: TGTGCCTGGAGTCCCGGGACTAGCGGGGGTGAGCAGTTCTTC
CDR3aa: CAWSPGTSGGEQFF
j_gene: TRBJ2-1
v_gene: TRBV30
abundance: NA
d_gene: TRBD2

CDR3nt: TGCAGTGCTAGTCATAGCAATCAGCCCCAGCATTTT
CDR3aa: CSASHSNQPQHF
j_gene: TRBJ1-5
v_gene: TRBV20-1
abundance: NA
d_gene: NA

CDR3nt: TGTGCCAGCAGTGAAGCAAGGGGGCAGGGGCAGCCCCAGCATTTT
CDR3aa: CASSEARGQGQPQHF
j_gene: TRBJ1-5
v_gene: TRBV6-1
abundance: few
d_gene: TRBD1

CDR3nt: TGTGCCAGCAGCTCGTACCAGGGGTTCTATGGCTACACCTTC
CDR3aa: CASSSYQGFYGYTF
j_gene: TRBJ1-2
v_gene: TRBV7-9
abundance: NA
d_gene: NA

CDR3nt: TGTGCCACCAGTGATTTGCGGGAGACCCAGTACTTC
CDR3aa: CATSDLRETQYF
j_gene: TRBJ2-5
v_gene: TRBV24-1
abundance: NA
d_gene: NA

CDR3nt: TGTGCCAGTAGTACTCTACAGGGGGCTATCTATGGCTACACCTTC
CDR3aa: CASSTLQGAIYGYTF
j_gene: TRBJ1-2
v_gene: TRBV19
abundance: few
d_gene: TRBD1

CDR3nt: TGCGCCAGCAGCCACGCAGGGGGCACTGGAAACACCATATATTTT
CDR3aa: CASSHAGGTGNTIYF
j_gene: TRBJ1-3
v_gene: TRBV5-1
abundance: NA
d_gene: TRBD1

CDR3nt: TGTGCCAGCAGCGAACAGGGGGGGAACTATGGCTACACCTTC
CDR3aa: CASSEQGGNYGYTF
j_gene: TRBJ1-2
v_gene: TRBV7-2
abundance: NA
d_gene: TRBD1

CDR3nt: TGTGCCAGCAGCTTAGCGCCGGGAGCGTTCGGGACCCAGTACTTC
CDR3aa: CASSLAPGAFGTQYF
j_gene: TRBJ2-5
v_gene: TRBV7-8
abundance: NA
d_gene: NA

CDR3nt: TGTGCCAGCAGCTTAATGGGACAGTTGAACACTGAAGCTTTCTTT
CDR3aa: CASSLMGQLNTEAFF
j_gene: TRBJ1-1
v_gene: TRBV5-8
abundance: NA
d_gene: TRBD1

CDR3nt: TGTGCCAGCAGCACCGGGACAGGGTCCGGGGAGCTGTTTTTT
CDR3aa: CASSTGTGSGELFF
j_gene: TRBJ2-2
v_gene: TRBV11-2
abundance: NA
d_gene: TRBD1

CDR3nt: TGTGCCAGCAGTTTAACCGGGACTAGCTCCTACAATGAGCAGTTCTTC
CDR3aa: CASSLTGTSSYNEQFF
j_gene: TRBJ2-1
v_gene: TRBV27
abundance: NA
d_gene: TRBD2

CDR3nt: TGTGCCACCAGCCGGGACAGGGGGATAGGGAATTCACCCCTCCACTTT
CDR3aa: CATSRDRGIGNSPLHF
j_gene: TRBJ1-6
v_gene: TRBV15
abundance: NA
d_gene: TRBD1

CDR3nt: TGTGCCAGCAGCCCCGGGTGGAGTACTGGGGCCAACGTCCTGACTTTC
CDR3aa: CASSPGWSTGANVLTF
j_gene: TRBJ2-6
v_gene: TRBV3-1/TRBV3-2
abundance: NA
d_gene: NA

CDR3nt: TGTGCCAGCAGCGCTGGACAGGCTAACTATGGCTACACCTTC
CDR3aa: CASSAGQANYGYTF
j_gene: TRBJ1-2
v_gene: TRBV3-1/TRBV3-2
abundance: NA
d_gene: TRBD1

CDR3nt: TGTGCCACCAGTGATTGGGCCTCAGAGACCCAGTACTTC
CDR3aa: CATSDWASETQYF
j_gene: TRBJ2-5
v_gene: TRBV24-1
abundance: NA
d_gene: NA

CDR3nt: TGTGCCAGCAGCCAAACATCGGGCGGGGGGAGTTCCTACGAGCAGTACTTC
CDR3aa: CASSQTSGGGSSYEQYF
j_gene: TRBJ2-7
v_gene: TRBV3-1/TRBV3-2
abundance: NA
d_gene: TRBD2

CDR3nt: TGTGCCAGCAGCTCCCACAACAGGGGTTTTAGGCAAGAGACCCAGTACTTC
CDR3aa: CASSSHNRGFRQETQYF
j_gene: TRBJ2-5
v_gene: TRBV7-9
abundance: few
d_gene: TRBD1

CDR3nt: TGTGCCTGGAGTGTAGGAGCGCTGAACACTGAAGCTTTCTTT
CDR3aa: CAWSVGALNTEAFF
j_gene: TRBJ1-1
v_gene: TRBV30
abundance: NA
d_gene: NA

CDR3nt: TGTGCCAGCAGCTACCCGGTTTTGGGGCCCCCGCATTATGAGCAGTTCTTC
CDR3aa: CASSYPVLGPPHYEQFF
j_gene: TRBJ2-1
v_gene: TRBV11-2
abundance: NA
d_gene: NA

CDR3nt: TGTGCTAGTGGTTTGGTAGCGGGATACCGTTCACCCCTCCACTTT
CDR3aa: CASGLVAGYRSPLHF
j_gene: TRBJ1-6
v_gene: TRBV12-5
abundance: once
d_gene: NA